The 29 T cell receptor beta chains given below trace back to one sample, sequenced in a study of T cells in Graves' hyperthyroidism and ophthalmopathy. It was RNA transcripts that yielded the amplified TCR beta CDR3 regions. The study used the HTBI primer set for a first-round RT-PCR of the TCR CDR3. From the multiplex PCR reads, TCRdb called clonotypes with MiXCR, one entry per CDR3 protein. The table includes 550,000 to 650,000 distinct CDR3 sequences, around 14% detected once. The sequencing input was blood. Receptors originate from a woman between 25 and 40 years old with Graves' hyperthyroidism that later progressed to Graves' ophthalmopathy.

The chain recombines TRBV11-2 with TRBJ1-5, with TRBD1 as a possible D gene (5 bases). Germline CDR1 reads SGHAT; CDR2 reads FQNNGV. CDR3 size: 13 residues. The V gene lost 5 bases and the J gene lost 5 bases, with 10 bases spanning the gap. CDR3 amino acids: CASSHAGYQPQHF. In DNA form, the CDR3 reads TGTGCCAGCAGCCACGCAGGGTATCAGCCCCAGCATTTT.

The table lists this clonotype with many counts. This rearrangement joins TRBV27 to TRBJ2-5; no clear D. CDR1 and CDR2 (germline): MNHEY, SMNVEV (reference sequence). The CDR3 is 12 amino acids. V was trimmed by 6 bases and J by 5 bases, leaving 10 bases between them. CDR3 DNA sequence: TGTGCCAGCAGCCCCGATATTGAGACCCAGTACTTC. Residues: CASSPDIETQYF.

The table lists this clonotype with many counts. This chain links TRBV6-1 with TRBJ2-1; TRBD1 is a possible D gene (6 bases). The length of the CDR3 is 15 residues. CDR1 MNHNS and CDR2 SASEGT come from the germline V gene. Between the trimmed V and J ends, which lost 7 bases and 0 bases, there was a span of 13 bases. The CDR3 reads CASIGRGLSYNEQFF. The CDR3 DNA sequence: TGTGCCAGCATCGGCAGGGGTCTCTCCTACAATGAGCAGTTCTTC.

This clonotype was found many times. The V and J genes are TRBV5-1 and TRBJ1-2; D is perhaps TRBD1 (6 bases). Germline V CDR1 and CDR2: SGHRS, YFSETQ. Between the trimmed V and J ends, which lost 3 bases and 2 bases, there was a span of 14 bases. This CDR3 contains 15 residues. In DNA, the CDR3 is TGCGCCAGCAGCTATACAGGGATGGGGAACTATGGCTACACCTTC. Amino acids: CASSYTGMGNYGYTF.

In this sample, this clonotype turned up many times. The rearrangement uses TRBV5-1 and TRBJ2-2; the D is unclear. The CDR3 loop spans 13 amino acids. Germline CDR1 reads SGHRS; CDR2 reads YFSETQ. Between the trimmed V and J ends, which lost 4 bases and 4 bases, there was a span of 8 bases. The CDR3, as DNA: TGCGCCAGCAGCCCCTCCGGCACCGGGGAGCTGTTTTTT. Translating it yields CASSPSGTGELFF.

The V gene is TRBV14, the J gene TRBJ1-4; no clear D. Germline-derived CDR1 and CDR2 are SGHDN and FVKESK. V was pared by 1 base and J by 4 bases, with 10 bases between. This CDR3 is 15 amino acids long. The DNA for the CDR3 is TGTGCCAGCAGCCAAGTCTCAAGCTTTAATGAAAAACTGTTTTTT. Amino acids: CASSQVSSFNEKLFF.

This clonotype came up many times. The rearrangement uses TRBV7-2 and TRBJ2-7; 10 bases map to TRBD2. The CDR3 is 14 amino acids. Per germline, CDR1 SGHTA and CDR2 FQGNSA. The V gene end was trimmed by 5 bases and the J gene end by 6 bases; junction bases not matched to a gene: 7. The CDR3 sequence: CASSVGTSASEQYF. CDR3 nucleotides: TGTGCCAGCAGCGTCGGGACTAGCGCAAGCGAGCAGTACTTC.

This clonotype was seen a handful of times. This chain uses TRBV19 with TRBJ2-5, with 9 bases lining up with TRBD1. CDR1 is LNHDA, CDR2 SQIVND, per germline (reference sequence). The CDR3 has 15 residues. The V and J ends lost 7 bases and 4 bases, in that order; junction bases with no gene match: 10. CDR3 DNA sequence: TGTGCCAGTATCGCCGGGACAGGGTCAGGAGAGACCCAGTACTTC. It encodes CASIAGTGSGETQYF.

This clonotype came up many times. V and J are TRBV19 and TRBJ2-5; TRBD1 agrees at 7 bases. The CDR3 runs to 13 residues. J lost 4 bases, V lost 6 bases, and 5 bases had no gene match. CDR1 and CDR2 (germline): LNHDA, SQIVND (reference sequence). The CDR3 loop is CASSNTGAETQYF. The CDR3 nucleotides read TGTGCCAGTAGCAACACAGGGGCAGAGACCCAGTACTTC.

The sample holds many counts of this clonotype. This sequence joins TRBV9 and TRBJ2-5, with a tentative D call TRBD1 (5 bases). Germline V gene lookup returns CDR1 SGDLS and CDR2 YYNGEE. This CDR3 comprises 13 residues. V shed 4 bases and J shed 4 bases, with 11 bases lying between them. CDR3 amino acids: CASSPTAPETQYF. The CDR3 DNA reads as TGTGCCAGCAGCCCGACAGCCCCAGAGACCCAGTACTTC.

The sample holds many counts of this clonotype. V usage is TRBV6-1 and J usage is TRBJ2-7; 7 nucleotides line up with TRBD1. Trimming removed 6 bases from V and 3 bases from J; junction bases left unmatched: 11. The CDR3 totals 15 residues. Germline values: CDR1 MNHNS, CDR2 SASEGT. The CDR3 loop reads CASRLTRDSIYEQYF. CDR3 DNA: TGTGCCAGCAGGTTAACCCGGGACAGCATCTACGAGCAGTACTTC.

This clonotype was found once. At one boundary the junction diverges from the germline segment, which might be a read error. The chain is built from TRBV11-1 and TRBJ2-1, with D perhaps TRBD2 (7 bases). The CDR3 has 15 amino acids. CDR1 is SGHAT and CDR2 is FQDESV in the germline V gene (reference sequence). This CDR3 is CVSSRNLAEGGEQFF. The CDR3 nucleotides read TGTGTCAGCAGTCGGAATCTAGCGGAGGGGGGGGAGCAGTTCTTC.

This clonotype was picked up many times. V gene TRBV6-1 combines with J gene TRBJ2-5, with D possibly TRBD1 on 5 matching bases. CDR1 and CDR2 (germline): MNHNS, SASEGT. This CDR3 spans 13 amino acids. The V end lost 5 bases, the J end lost 4 bases, and 11 bases lay between the germline ends. The CDR3 region has the DNA TGTGCCAGCAGTTCAAGGCAGGGAGAGACCCAGTACTTC. It translates to CASSSRQGETQYF.

The sample holds many counts of this clonotype. This chain links TRBV12-3 or TRBV12-4 with TRBJ2-2; D may be TRBD1 (5 bases). The CDR3 extends over 13 amino acids. V was cut by 6 bases and J by 4 bases, with 9 bases left in between. The CDR3 bases are TGTGCCAGCAGCCTAGGGGTCACCGGGGAGCTGTTTTTT. Its protein is CASSLGVTGELFF.

This clonotype came up a few times. This sequence joins TRBV29-1 and TRBJ2-1; TRBD2 aligns across 14 bases. This CDR3 has 15 residues. Germline V CDR1 and CDR2: SQVTM, ANQGSEA. The V segment lost 2 bases and the J segment 8 bases; nucleotides outside the gene matches: 5. The CDR3 spells CSVESGTSGSDEQFF. CDR3 coding DNA: TGCAGCGTTGAATCGGGGACTAGCGGGAGTGATGAGCAGTTCTTC.

This sequence joins TRBV6-5 and TRBJ1-4; tentative D call: TRBD1 (6 bases). The length of the CDR3 is 14 residues. In germline, CDR1 is MNHEY, CDR2 SVGAGI. The V gene lost 2 bases and the J gene lost 5 bases, with 9 bases spanning the gap. This CDR3 is CASSYGGGNEKLFF. CDR3 bases: TGTGCCAGCAGTTACGGAGGGGGGAATGAAAAACTGTTTTTT.

This clonotype appeared many times. This chain connects TRBV5-1 to TRBJ2-7; 8 bases line up with TRBD1. Germline CDR1 is SGHRS and CDR2 is YFSETQ. With V trimmed by 0 bases and J by 6 bases, 5 bases remained unmatched. The CDR3 has 14 residues. For the CDR3, the DNA is TGCGCCAGCAGCTTGGAGGTCAGGGGGCTCGAGCAGTACTTC. Amino acids: CASSLEVRGLEQYF. Combining the CDR3 with reference TRBV5-1 and TRBJ2-7 gives the whole variable domain KAGVTQTPRYLIKTRGQQVTLSCSPISGHRSVSWYQQTPGQGLQFLFEYFSETQRNKGNFPGRFSGRQFSNSRSEMNVSTLELGDSALYLCASSLEVRGLEQYFGPGTRLTVT.

V gene TRBV29-1 combines with J gene TRBJ1-5, with TRBD1 matching 8 bases. After removal of 4 bases from V and 8 bases from J, the junction contained 10 bases not matched to a gene. The germline CDR1 and CDR2 sequences are SQVTM and ANQGSEA. This CDR3 has 14 amino acids. The CDR3 here is CSVAQGADREPQHF. The CDR3 DNA follows: TGCAGCGTTGCTCAGGGGGCGGATAGGGAGCCCCAGCATTTT. Complete variable domain (other parts from reference TRBV29-1 and TRBJ1-5): SAVISQKPSRDICQRGTSLTIQCQVDSQVTMMFWYRQQPGQSLTLIATANQGSEATYESGFVIDKFPISRPNLTFSTLTVSNMSPEDSSIYLCSVAQGADREPQHFGDGTRLSIL.

This chain links TRBV6-4 with TRBJ2-7; a weak D match, TRBD1 (6 bases). The CDR3 runs 15 residues. Trimming stripped 10 bases from V and 2 bases from J, with 21 bases between. CDR1 is MRHNA, CDR2 SNTAGT, per germline. CDR3 protein: CATPPLQGTTYEQYF. The CDR3 nucleotides are TGTGCCACCCCCCCCCTCCAGGGGACGACCTACGAGCAGTACTTC.

This clonotype was found many times. The chain couples TRBV2 to TRBJ2-7, with D possibly being TRBD1 (6 bases). This CDR3 spans 14 amino acids. The V and J ends lost 6 bases and 5 bases respectively, with 17 bases between them. Germline CDR1 and CDR2: SNHLY and FYNNEI. This CDR3 reads CASRGTFLRDEQYF. For the CDR3, the DNA is TGTGCCAGCAGGGGGACATTTCTGAGGGACGAGCAGTACTTC.

This clonotype was observed at least ten times. The chain has TRBV20-1 and TRBJ2-3, with D tentatively TRBD2 (9 bases). The CDR3 has 14 residues. The ends were cut back, 6 bases at V and 6 bases at J, with 19 bases in the middle. Germline V gene lookup returns CDR1 DFQATT and CDR2 SNEGSKA (reference sequence). The CDR3 reads CSASQGAGGDTQYF. CDR3 DNA: TGCAGTGCCTCCCAGGGGGCGGGGGGGGATACGCAGTATTTT.

This clonotype came up once. At one end, the junction sequence differs from germline, possibly due to a read error. This chain links TRBV6-9 with TRBJ2-7, with D possibly TRBD1 on 7 matching bases. The germline CDR1 and CDR2 sequences are MNHGY and SVAAGI. The CDR3 length is 15 residues. The CDR3 nucleotides read TGCGCCAGCAGTGAGTCGAATGTCAGGGGGGACGAGCAGTACTTC. Protein sequence: CASSESNVRGDEQYF.

This clonotype has a count of ten or more. The gene calls are TRBV28 and TRBJ2-1; the match to TRBD2 covers 9 bases. J lost 0 bases, V lost 6 bases, and 3 bases had no gene match. Germline CDR1 reads MDHEN; CDR2 reads SYDVKM. CDR3 length equals 15 residues. CDR3 residues: CASSRTSDSYNEQFF. CDR3 nucleotide sequence: TGTGCCAGCAGCCGGACTAGCGACTCCTACAATGAGCAGTTCTTC.

The V call is TRBV5-6, the J call TRBJ2-3; 7 nucleotides align to TRBD2. This CDR3 has 17 residues. CDR1 and CDR2 from the germline V gene are SGHDT and YYEEEE. With 1 base clipped from V and 2 bases from J, the junction kept 10 bases outside the gene matches. CDR3 sequence: CASSLRGSSGNTDTQYF. Here the CDR3 DNA reads TGTGCCAGCAGCTTGAGGGGATCTAGCGGCAACACAGATACGCAGTATTTT.

This clonotype came up a few times. The chain has TRBV6-1 and TRBJ1-3; no clear D. Trimming left V 4 bases short and J 4 bases short, with 8 bases between. Germline-derived CDR1 and CDR2 are MNHNS and SASEGT. This CDR3 comprises 13 residues. The CDR3 protein is CASSASDGNTIYF. The DNA for the CDR3 is TGTGCCAGCAGTGCCTCAGACGGAAACACCATATATTTT.

The table lists this clonotype with many counts. The CDR3 nucleotides read TGTGCCAGCAGTGAATTTCCCAGGCTTAACAATGAGCAGTTCTTC. Protein: CASSEFPRLNNEQFF. The rearrangement joins TRBV25-1 to TRBJ2-1; no reliable D call. Trimming left V 1 base short and J 5 bases short, with 12 bases between. CDR3 size: 15 residues. The germline V gene has CDR1 MGHDK and CDR2 SYGVNS.

This clonotype was recorded many times. The V and J genes are TRBV6-2 or TRBV6-3 and TRBJ1-3; D perhaps matches TRBD1 (5 bases). The CDR3 consists of 15 residues. The germline V gene encodes CDR1 MNHEY and CDR2 SVGEGT. V dropped 8 bases and J dropped 0 bases, with 14 bases sitting between them. CDR3 in amino acids: CASYLGTASGNTIYF. The DNA of the CDR3 is TGTGCCAGCTACCTCGGGACGGCCTCTGGAAACACCATATATTTT.

Comments on this clonotype: This may stem from a read error, because a much larger clone lies one nucleotide away. The rearrangement joins TRBV3-1 to TRBJ2-5; 7 nucleotides align to TRBD2. Germline V CDR1 and CDR2: LGHDT, YNNKEL (reference sequence). This CDR3 region has 15 residues. CDR3 nucleotides: TGTGCCAGCAACCAAGGGGCTAGCGGACAAGAGACCCAGTACTTC. This codes for CASNQGASGQETQYF.

This clonotype was seen repeatedly, ten times or more. The V gene is TRBV30, the J gene TRBJ2-5; D perhaps matches TRBD2 (7 bases). Looked up from germline, CDR1 is GTSNPN and CDR2 is SVGIG (reference sequence). The CDR3 is 14 residues long. The V gene lost 0 bases and the J gene lost 5 bases, with 13 bases spanning the gap. Here the CDR3 reads CAWSVGGAWETQYF. CDR3 in DNA: TGTGCCTGGAGTGTAGGGGGGGCTTGGGAGACCCAGTACTTC.